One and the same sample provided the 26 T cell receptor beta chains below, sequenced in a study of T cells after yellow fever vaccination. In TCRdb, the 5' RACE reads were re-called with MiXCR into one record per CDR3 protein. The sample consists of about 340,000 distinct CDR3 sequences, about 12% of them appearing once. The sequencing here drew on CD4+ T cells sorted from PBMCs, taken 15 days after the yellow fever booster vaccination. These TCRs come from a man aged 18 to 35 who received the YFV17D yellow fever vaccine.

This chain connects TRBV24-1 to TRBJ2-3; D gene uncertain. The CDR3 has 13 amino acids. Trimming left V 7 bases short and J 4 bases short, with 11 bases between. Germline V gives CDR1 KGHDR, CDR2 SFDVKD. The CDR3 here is CATSPPEADTQYF. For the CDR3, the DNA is TGTGCCACCAGCCCCCCAGAGGCAGATACGCAGTATTTT.

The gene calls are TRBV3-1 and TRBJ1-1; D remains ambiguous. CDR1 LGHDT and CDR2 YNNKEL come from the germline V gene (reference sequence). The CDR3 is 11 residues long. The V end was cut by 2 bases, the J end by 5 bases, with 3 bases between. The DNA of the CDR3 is TGTGCCAGCAGCCAAAGGACTGAAGCTTTCTTT. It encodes CASSQRTEAFF.

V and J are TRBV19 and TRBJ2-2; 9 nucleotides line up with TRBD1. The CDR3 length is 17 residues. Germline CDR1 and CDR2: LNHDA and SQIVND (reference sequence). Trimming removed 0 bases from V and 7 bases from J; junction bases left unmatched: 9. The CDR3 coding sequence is TGTGCCAGTAGTATAGACCCCCGGGACAGGGAAAACGGGGAGCTGTTTTTT. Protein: CASSIDPRDRENGELFF.

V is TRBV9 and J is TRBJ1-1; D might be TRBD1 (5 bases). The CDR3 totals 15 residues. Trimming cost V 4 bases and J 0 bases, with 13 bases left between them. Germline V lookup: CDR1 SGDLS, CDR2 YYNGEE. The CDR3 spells CASSRRAEMNTEAFF. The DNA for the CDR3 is TGTGCCAGCAGCCGCAGGGCCGAGATGAACACTGAAGCTTTCTTT.

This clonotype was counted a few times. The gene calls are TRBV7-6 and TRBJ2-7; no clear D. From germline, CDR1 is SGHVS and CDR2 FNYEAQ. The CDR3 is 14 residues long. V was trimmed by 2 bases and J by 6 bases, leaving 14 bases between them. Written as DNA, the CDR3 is TGTGCCAGCAGCTTACTGCCAGCACGCGGCGAGCAGTACGTC. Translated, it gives CASSLLPARGEQYV.

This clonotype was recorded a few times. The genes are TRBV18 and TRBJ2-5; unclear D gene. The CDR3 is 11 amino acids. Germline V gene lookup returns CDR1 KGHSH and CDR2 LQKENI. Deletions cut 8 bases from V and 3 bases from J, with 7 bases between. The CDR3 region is CASAKKETQYF. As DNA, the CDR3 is TGTGCCAGCGCGAAAAAAGAGACCCAGTACTTC.

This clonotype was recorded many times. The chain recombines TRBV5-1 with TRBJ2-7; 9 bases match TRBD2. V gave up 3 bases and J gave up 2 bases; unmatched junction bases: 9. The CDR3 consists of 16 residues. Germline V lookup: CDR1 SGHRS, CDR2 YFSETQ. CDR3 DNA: TGCGCCAGCAGCTCGAATAGCGGGGGAATCGCCTACGAGCAGTACTTC. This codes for CASSSNSGGIAYEQYF.

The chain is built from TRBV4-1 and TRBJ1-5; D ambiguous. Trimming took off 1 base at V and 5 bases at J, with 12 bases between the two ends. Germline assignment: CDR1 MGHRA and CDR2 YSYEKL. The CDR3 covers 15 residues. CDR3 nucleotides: TGCGCCAGCAGCCAAGGGACCGAGGGATATCAGCCCCAGCATTTT. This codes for CASSQGTEGYQPQHF.

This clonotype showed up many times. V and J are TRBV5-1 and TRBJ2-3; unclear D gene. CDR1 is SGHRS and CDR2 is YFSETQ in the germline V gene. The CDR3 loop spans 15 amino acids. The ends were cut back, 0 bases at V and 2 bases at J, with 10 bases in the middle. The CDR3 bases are TGCGCCAGCAGCTTGGGACACCCTAACACAGATACGCAGTATTTT. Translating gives CASSLGHPNTDTQYF.

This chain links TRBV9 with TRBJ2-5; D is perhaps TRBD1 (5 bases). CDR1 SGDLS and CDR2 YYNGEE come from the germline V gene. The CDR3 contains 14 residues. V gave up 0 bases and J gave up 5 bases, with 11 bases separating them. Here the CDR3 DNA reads TGTGCCAGCAGCGTAGGGCCGACAGCTGAGACCCAGTACTTC. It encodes CASSVGPTAETQYF.

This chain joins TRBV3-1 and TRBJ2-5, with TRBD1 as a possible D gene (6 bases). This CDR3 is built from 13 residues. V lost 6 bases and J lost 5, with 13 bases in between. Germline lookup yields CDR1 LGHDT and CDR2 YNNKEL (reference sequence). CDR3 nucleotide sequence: TGTGCCAGCAGACACAGGGTGGGCGAGACCCAGTACTTC. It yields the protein CASRHRVGETQYF.

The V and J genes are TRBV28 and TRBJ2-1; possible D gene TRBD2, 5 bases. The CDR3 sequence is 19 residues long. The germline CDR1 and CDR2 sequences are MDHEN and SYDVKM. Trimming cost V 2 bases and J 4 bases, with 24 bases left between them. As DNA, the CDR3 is TGTGCCAGCAGTTTACTGGCTCGCCTCGGGATTTTCAGATACAATGAGCAGTTCTTC. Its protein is CASSLLARLGIFRYNEQFF.

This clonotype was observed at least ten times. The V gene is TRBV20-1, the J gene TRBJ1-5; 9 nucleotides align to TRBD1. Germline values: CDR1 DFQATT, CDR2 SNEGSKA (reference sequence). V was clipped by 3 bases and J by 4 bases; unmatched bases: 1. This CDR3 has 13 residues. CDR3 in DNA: TGCAGTGCTAGGGGACAGGGAAATCAGCCCCAGCATTTT. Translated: CSARGQGNQPQHF.

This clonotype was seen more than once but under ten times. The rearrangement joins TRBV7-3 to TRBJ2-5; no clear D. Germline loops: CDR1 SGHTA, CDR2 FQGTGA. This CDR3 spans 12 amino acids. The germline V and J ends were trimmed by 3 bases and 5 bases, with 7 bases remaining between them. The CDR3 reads CASSFFRETQYF. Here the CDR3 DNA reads TGTGCCAGCAGCTTCTTCAGGGAGACCCAGTACTTC. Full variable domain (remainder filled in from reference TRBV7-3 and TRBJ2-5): GAGVSQTPSNKVTEKGKYVELRCDPISGHTALYWYRQSLGQGPEFLIYFQGTGAADDSGLPNDRFFAVRPEGSVSTLKIQRTERGDSAVYLCASSFFRETQYFGPGTRLLVL.

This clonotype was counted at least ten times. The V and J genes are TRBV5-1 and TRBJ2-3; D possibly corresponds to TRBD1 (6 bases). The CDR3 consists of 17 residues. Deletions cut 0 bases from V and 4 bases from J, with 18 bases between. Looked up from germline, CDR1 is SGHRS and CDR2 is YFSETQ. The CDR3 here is CASSLGWDIYGSDTQYF. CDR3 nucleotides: TGCGCCAGCAGCTTGGGTTGGGACATCTACGGATCAGATACGCAGTATTTT.

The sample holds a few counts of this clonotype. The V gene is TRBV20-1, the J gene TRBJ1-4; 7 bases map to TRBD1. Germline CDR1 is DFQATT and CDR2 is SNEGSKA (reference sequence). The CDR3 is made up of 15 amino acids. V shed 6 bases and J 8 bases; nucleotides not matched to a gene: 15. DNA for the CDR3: TGCAGTGCGCAAATCTCCGGGACACAGGGGGAAAAACTGTTTTTT. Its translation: CSAQISGTQGEKLFF.

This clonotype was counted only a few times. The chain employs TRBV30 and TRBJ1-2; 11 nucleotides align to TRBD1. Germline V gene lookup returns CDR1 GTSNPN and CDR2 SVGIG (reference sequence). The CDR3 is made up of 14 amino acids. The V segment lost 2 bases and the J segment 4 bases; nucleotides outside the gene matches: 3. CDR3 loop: CAWSIGTGGYGYTF. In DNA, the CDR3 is TGTGCCTGGAGTATCGGGACAGGGGGCTATGGCTACACCTTC.

CDR3 coding DNA: TGCGCCAGCAGCCAAGATTATCGGGGCTACTACAATGAGCAGTTCTTC. Translation gives CASSQDYRGYYNEQFF. The gene calls are TRBV4-3 and TRBJ2-1, with D perhaps matching TRBD1 or TRBD2 (5 bases each). CDR3 size: 16 residues. Trimming stripped 0 bases from V and 3 bases from J, with 12 bases between. Germline V gene sequence: CDR1 LGHNA, CDR2 YSLEER.

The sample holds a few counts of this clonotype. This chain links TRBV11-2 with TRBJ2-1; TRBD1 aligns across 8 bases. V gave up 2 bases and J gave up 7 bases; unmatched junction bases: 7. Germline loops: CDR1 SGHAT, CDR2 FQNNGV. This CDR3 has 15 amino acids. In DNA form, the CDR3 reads TGTGCCAGCAGCTTACGGACCGGGACAGGAAATGAGCAGTTCTTC. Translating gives CASSLRTGTGNEQFF.

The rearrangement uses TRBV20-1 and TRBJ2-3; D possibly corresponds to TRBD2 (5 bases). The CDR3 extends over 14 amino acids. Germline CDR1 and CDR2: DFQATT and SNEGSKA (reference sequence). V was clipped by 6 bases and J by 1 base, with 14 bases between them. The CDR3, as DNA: TGCAGTGCCGAGGCGGGTAGAGGCACAGATACGCAGTATTTT. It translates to CSAEAGRGTDTQYF.

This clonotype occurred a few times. This chain's CDR3 is CASTSGYSPLHF. In DNA form, the CDR3 reads TGTGCCAGCACCTCAGGGTATTCACCCCTCCACTTT. V and J are TRBV28 and TRBJ1-6; possible D gene TRBD1, 5 bases. V was clipped by 7 bases and J by 8 bases, with 9 bases between them. The CDR3 is 12 residues long. In germline, CDR1 is MDHEN, CDR2 SYDVKM.

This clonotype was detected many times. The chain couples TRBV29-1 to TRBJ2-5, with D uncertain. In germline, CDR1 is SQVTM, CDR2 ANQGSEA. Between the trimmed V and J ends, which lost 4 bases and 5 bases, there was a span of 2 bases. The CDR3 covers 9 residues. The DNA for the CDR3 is TGCAGCGTTGGGGAGACCCAGTACTTC. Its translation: CSVGETQYF.

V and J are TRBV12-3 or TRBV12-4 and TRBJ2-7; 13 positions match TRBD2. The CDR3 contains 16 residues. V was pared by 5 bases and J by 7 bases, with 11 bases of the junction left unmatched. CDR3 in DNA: TGTGCCAGCAGTCCGGGGACTAGCGGGGACGTTGAGGAGCAGTACTTC. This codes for CASSPGTSGDVEEQYF.

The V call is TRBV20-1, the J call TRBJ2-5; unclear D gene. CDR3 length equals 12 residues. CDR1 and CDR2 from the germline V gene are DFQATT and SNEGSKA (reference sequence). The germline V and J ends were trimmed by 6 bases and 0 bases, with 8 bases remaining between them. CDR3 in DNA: TGCAGTGCAAAGGACCACCAAGAGACCCAGTACTTC. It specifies CSAKDHQETQYF.

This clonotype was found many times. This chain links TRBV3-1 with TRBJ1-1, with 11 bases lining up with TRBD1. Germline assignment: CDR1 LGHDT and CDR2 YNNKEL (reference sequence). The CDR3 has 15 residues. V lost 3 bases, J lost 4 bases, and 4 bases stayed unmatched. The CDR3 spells CASSHTGTGGTEAFF. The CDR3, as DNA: TGTGCCAGCAGCCACACCGGGACAGGGGGCACTGAAGCTTTCTTT. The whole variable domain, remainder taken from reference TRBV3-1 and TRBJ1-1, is DTAVSQTPKYLVTQMGNDKSIKCEQNLGHDTMYWYKQDSKKFLKIMFSYNNKELIINETVPNRFSPKSPDKAHLNLHINSLELGDSAVYFCASSHTGTGGTEAFFGQGTRLTVV.

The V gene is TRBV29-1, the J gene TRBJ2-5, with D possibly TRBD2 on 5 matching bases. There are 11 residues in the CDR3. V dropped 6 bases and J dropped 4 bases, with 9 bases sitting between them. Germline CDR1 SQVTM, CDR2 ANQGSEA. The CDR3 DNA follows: TGCAGCGTCCAACTAGGAGAGACCCAGTACTTC. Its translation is CSVQLGETQYF.